This is a list of T cell receptor beta chains from one sample in a study of long-term antiretroviral therapy in people with HIV. This table comes from immunoSEQ multiplex PCR, and its TCRdb copy is limited to in-frame clones, with some not included. The sample lists around 20,000 clones, around 91% occurring once. The sample in question was unsorted PBMCs, obtained 4.2 years after starting antiretroviral therapy. These receptors came from a man over 45 with HIV. The CDR3 runs from the conserved cysteine through the conserved F or W. D genes are given only for firm matches. Part of the rows lack a size; the others show once, few, many or a class for expanded clones.

TRBV19	NA	TRBJ2-3	15	NA	TGTGCCAGTAGTATTCGGGGGCCTAGCACAGATACGCAGTATTTT	CASSIRGPSTDTQYF
TRBV7-2	NA	TRBJ2-3	12	NA	TGTGCCAGCAGGCGGACCGGGGCTACGCAGTATTTT	CASRRTGATQYF
TRBV19	NA	TRBJ2-2	14	TRBD2	TGTGCCAGTATTGGACTAGCGGGGTCCGGGGAGCTGTTTTTT	CASIGLAGSGELFF
TRBV12-5	NA	TRBJ1-2	19	TRBD1	TGTGCTAGTGGTTTGGAACTAGGACAGGGGAAGGGTGTAATCTATGGCTACACCTTC	CASGLELGQGKGVIYGYTF
TRBV19	NA	TRBJ1-2	15	NA	TGTGCCAGTAGTACGCTACAGGAAAGTGTCTATGGCTACACCTTC	CASSTLQESVYGYTF
TRBV6-5	NA	TRBJ1-1	16	NA	TGTGCCAGCAGTTTAGGACGGAGCAGGATGAACACTGAAGCTTTCTTT	CASSLGRSRMNTEAFF
TRBV5-1	NA	TRBJ1-1	13	NA	TGCGCCAGCAGCTTGGAATTTTACACTGAAGCTTTCTTT	CASSLEFYTEAFF
TRBV4-1	once	TRBJ2-3	17	TRBD2	TGCGCCAGCAGCCACTCCGCGGGGGGGCTGGTGGCAGATACGCAGTATTTT	CASSHSAGGLVADTQYF
TRBV4-3	NA	TRBJ1-5	15	NA	TGCGCCAGCAGCCAAGACGGGGGGGGCAATCAGCCCCAGCATTTT	CASSQDGGGNQPQHF
TRBV18	NA	TRBJ2-1	12	NA	TGTGCCAGCTCACCCTTTACTAGTGAGCAGTTCTTC	CASSPFTSEQFF
TRBV27	NA	TRBJ2-1	14	NA	TGTGCCAGCAGTTCAACGCCTCCGGGGAATGAGCAGTTCTTC	CASSSTPPGNEQFF
TRBV19	NA	TRBJ2-2	16	NA	TGTGCCAGTAGTATATCGGGCAGGGCGAACACCGGGGAGCTGTTTTTT	CASSISGRANTGELFF
TRBV7-9	NA	TRBJ2-1	14	NA	TGTGCCAGCAGCTTAGTTTTGGGGAACCGGGAGCAGTTCTTC	CASSLVLGNREQFF
TRBV7-4	NA	TRBJ2-1	18	TRBD2	TGTGCCAGCAGCTTAGGAACTCCTAGCGGGGGGTTGTACAATGAGCAGTTCTTC	CASSLGTPSGGLYNEQFF
TRBV5-4	NA	TRBJ1-1	17	TRBD1	TGTGCCAGCAGCGGAGTACCGGGACAGGGTAAACACACTGAAGCTTTCTTT	CASSGVPGQGKHTEAFF
TRBV19	NA	TRBJ2-7	14	NA	TGTGCCAGTAGTATTGTCAGGGACTCCTACGAGCAGTACTTC	CASSIVRDSYEQYF
TRBV10-3	NA	TRBJ1-1	14	NA	TGTGCCATCAGTCCCCAGACAGCAAACACTGAAGCTTTCTTT	CAISPQTANTEAFF
TRBV18	NA	TRBJ1-5	15	NA	TGTGCCAGCACAGGGACGGGGAGGAGCAATCAGCCCCAGCATTTT	CASTGTGRSNQPQHF
TRBV7-2	NA	TRBJ2-7	15	TRBD1	TGTGCCAGCAGCTTAGCGGGACAGAAGACCTACGAGCAGTACTTC	CASSLAGQKTYEQYF
TRBV5-1	NA	TRBJ1-6	22	TRBD1	TGCGCCAGCAGCCTGGCCCCCGTGACAGGGAGGGATCCGAGCTCCTATAATTCACCCCTCCACTTT	CASSLAPVTGRDPSSYNSPLHF
TRBV28	once	TRBJ2-7	12	NA	TGTGCCAGCAGTTTATTCAACTACGAGCAGTACTTC	CASSLFNYEQYF
TRBV4-3	NA	TRBJ1-6	15	NA	TGCGCCAGCAGCCTTGGGAGCAGGGGAGGCTCACCCCTCCACTTT	CASSLGSRGGSPLHF
TRBV4-3	NA	TRBJ2-2	16	TRBD2	TGCGCCAGCAGCCAAGATCGGACTAGCCCCCCCGGGGAGCTGTTTTTT	CASSQDRTSPPGELFF
TRBV27	NA	TRBJ2-7	15	TRBD1	TGTGCCAGCAGTCAGCATGGGACAGGGGTTGTTGGGCAGTACTTC	CASSQHGTGVVGQYF